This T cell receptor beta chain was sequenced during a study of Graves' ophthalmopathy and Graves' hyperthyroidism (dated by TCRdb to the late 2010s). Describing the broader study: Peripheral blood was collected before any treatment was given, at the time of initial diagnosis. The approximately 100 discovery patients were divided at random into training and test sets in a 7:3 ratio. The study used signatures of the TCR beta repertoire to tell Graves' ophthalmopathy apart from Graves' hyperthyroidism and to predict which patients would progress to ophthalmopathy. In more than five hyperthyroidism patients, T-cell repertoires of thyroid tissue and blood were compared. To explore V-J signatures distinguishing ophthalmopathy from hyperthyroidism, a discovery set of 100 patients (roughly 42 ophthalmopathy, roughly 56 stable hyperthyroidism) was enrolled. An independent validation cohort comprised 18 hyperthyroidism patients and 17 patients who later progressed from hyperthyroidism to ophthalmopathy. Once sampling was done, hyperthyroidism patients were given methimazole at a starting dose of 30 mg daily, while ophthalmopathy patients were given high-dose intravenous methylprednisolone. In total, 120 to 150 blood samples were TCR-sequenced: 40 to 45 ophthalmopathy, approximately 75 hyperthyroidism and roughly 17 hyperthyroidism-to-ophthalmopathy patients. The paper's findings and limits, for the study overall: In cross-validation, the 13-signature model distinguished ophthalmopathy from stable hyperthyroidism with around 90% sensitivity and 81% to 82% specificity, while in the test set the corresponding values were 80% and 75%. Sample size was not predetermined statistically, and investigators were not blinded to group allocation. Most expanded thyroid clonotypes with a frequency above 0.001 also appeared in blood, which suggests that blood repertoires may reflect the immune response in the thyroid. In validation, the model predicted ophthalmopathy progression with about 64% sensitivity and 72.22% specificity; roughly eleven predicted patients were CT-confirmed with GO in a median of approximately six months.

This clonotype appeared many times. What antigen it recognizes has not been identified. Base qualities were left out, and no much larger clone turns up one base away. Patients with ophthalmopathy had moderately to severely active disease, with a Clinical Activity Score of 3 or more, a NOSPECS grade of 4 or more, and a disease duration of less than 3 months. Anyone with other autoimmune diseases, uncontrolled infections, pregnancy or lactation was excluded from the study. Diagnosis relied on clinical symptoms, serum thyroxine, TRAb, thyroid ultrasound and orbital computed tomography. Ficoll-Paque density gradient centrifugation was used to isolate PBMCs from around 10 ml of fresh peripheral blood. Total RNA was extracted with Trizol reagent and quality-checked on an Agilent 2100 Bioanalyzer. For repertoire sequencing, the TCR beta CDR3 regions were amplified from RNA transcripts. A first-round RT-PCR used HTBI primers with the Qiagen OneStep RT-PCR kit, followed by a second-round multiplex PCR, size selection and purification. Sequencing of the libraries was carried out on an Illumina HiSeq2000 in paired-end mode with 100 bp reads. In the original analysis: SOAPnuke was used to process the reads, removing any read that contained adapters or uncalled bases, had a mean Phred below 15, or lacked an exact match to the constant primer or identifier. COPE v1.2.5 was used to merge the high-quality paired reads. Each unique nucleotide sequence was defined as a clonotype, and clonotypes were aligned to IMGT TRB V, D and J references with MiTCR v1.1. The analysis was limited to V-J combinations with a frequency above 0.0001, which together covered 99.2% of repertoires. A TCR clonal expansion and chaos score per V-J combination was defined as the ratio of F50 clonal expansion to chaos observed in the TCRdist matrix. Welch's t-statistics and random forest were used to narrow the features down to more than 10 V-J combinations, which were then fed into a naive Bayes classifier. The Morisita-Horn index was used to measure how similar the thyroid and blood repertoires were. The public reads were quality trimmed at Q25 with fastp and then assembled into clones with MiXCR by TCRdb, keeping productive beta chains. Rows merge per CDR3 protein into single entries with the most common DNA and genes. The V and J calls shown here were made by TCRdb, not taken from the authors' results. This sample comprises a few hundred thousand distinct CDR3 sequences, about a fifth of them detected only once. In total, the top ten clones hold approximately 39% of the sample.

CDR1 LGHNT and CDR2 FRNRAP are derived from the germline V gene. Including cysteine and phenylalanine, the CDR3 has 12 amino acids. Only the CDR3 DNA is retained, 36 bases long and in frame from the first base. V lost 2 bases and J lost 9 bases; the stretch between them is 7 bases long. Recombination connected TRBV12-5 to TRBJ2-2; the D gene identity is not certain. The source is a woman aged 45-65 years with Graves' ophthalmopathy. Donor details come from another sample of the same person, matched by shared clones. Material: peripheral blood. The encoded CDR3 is CASGLIGWELFF. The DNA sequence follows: TGTGCTAGTGGTTTGATTGGATGGGAGCTGTTTTTT.